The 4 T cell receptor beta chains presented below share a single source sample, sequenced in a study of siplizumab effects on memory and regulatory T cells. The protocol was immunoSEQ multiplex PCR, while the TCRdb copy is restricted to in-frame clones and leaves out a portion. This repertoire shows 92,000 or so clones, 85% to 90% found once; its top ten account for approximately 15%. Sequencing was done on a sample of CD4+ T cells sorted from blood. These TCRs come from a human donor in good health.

The CDR3 loop reads CASSETDITRLKFF. CDR3 coding DNA: TGTGCCAGCTCCGAGACAGACATTACAAGATTGAAGTTCTTC. This chain joins TRBV6-5 and TRBJ2-1, with D possibly matching TRBD1 (5 bases). There are 14 residues in the CDR3. CDR1 MNHEY and CDR2 SVGAGI come from the germline V gene. Trimming stripped 8 bases from V and 14 bases from J, with 25 bases between.

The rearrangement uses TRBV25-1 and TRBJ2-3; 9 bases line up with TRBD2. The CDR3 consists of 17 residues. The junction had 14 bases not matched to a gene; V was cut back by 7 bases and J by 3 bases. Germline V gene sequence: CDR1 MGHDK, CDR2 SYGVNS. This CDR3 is CASTTPRLAGPTDTQYF. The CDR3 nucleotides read TGTGCCAGCACCACCCCCAGGCTAGCGGGACCGACAGATACGCAGTATTTT.

CDR3 coding DNA: TGTGCCAGCAGCTCGACGACTAGCGGGTTTAGCACAGATACGCAGTATTTT. Its protein product is CASSSTTSGFSTDTQYF. V is TRBV9 and J is TRBJ2-3; 10 positions match TRBD2. Trimming cost V 4 bases and J 0 bases; bases outside gene matches: 8. This CDR3 has 17 amino acids. Germline lookup yields CDR1 SGDLS and CDR2 YYNGEE.

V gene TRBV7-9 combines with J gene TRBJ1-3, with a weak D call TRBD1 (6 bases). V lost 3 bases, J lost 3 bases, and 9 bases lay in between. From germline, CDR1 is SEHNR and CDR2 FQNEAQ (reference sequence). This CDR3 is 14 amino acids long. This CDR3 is CASSFYRDGNTIYF. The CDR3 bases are TGTGCCAGCAGCTTTTACAGGGATGGAAACACCATATATTTT.